The 2 T cell receptor beta chains reported below all come from one sample, sequenced in a study of T-cell memory formation after mild COVID-19 (dated by TCRdb to the early 2020s). The protocol used for the library was 5' RACE. Instrument used: Illumina NovaSeq 6000. In-frame beta chains were kept once TCRdb had trimmed the public reads at Q25 with fastp and called clones with MiXCR. Every CDR3 protein is listed once, alongside the most common genes and DNA of its rows. Within this sample are 250,000 to 350,000 distinct CDR3 sequences, with roughly 16% of them counted one time only. Clones ranked in the top ten supply roughly 25% of the sample. Sequences were obtained from PBMCs or a T cell subset sorted from them (not recorded which). The origin of the receptors is a young man who had mild COVID-19 (a few samples of this study predate the infection). The sample titles of this study are shuffled in the database, so cell type and time point are left out; the donor was told from shared clones.

Of note for this clonotype: The CDR3 ends on some other residue instead of the conserved phenylalanine or tryptophan, so this is likely a read error. V gene TRBV5-4 combines with J gene TRBJ1-1, with D perhaps TRBD1 (6 bases). CDR1 SGHNT and CDR2 YYREEE come from the germline V gene (reference sequence). V was shortened by 2 bases and J by 0 bases, with 8 bases between the two germline ends. This CDR3 has 14 amino acids. The CDR3 here is CASSLQGVNTEAFI. The CDR3 nucleotides read TGTGCCAGCAGCTTACAGGGAGTGAACACTGAAGCTTTCATT.

The rearrangement joins TRBV30 to TRBJ1-4; D is perhaps TRBD1 (5 bases). V shed 0 bases and J shed 5 bases, with 10 bases lying between them. The V gene's germline CDR1 is GTSNPN and CDR2 SVGIG (reference sequence). CDR3 length equals 14 residues. In nucleotides, the CDR3 is TGTGCCTGGAGTGTGGGGGACTCGAATGAAAAACTGTTTTTT. The encoded protein is CAWSVGDSNEKLFF. Full variable domain (outside the CDR3, taken from reference TRBV30 and TRBJ1-4): SQTIHQWPATLVQPVGSPLSLECTVEGTSNPNLYWYRQAAGRGLQLLFYSVGIGQISSEVPQNLSASRPQDRQFILSSKKLLLSDSGFYLCAWSVGDSNEKLFFGSGTQLSVL.